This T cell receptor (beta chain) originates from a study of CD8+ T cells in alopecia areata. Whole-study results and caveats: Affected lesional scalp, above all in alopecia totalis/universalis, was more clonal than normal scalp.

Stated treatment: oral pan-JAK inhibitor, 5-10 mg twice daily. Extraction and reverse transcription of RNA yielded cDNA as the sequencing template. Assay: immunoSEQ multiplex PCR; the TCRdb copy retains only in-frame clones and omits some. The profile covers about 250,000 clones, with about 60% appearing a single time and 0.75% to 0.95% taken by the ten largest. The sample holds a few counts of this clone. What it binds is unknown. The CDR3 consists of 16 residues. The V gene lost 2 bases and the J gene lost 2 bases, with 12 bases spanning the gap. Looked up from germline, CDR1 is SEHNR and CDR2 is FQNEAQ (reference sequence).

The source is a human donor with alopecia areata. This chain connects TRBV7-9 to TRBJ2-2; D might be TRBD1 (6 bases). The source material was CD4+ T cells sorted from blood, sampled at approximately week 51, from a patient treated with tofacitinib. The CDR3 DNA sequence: TGTGCCAGCAGCTTATCTAGGACAGCAAACACCGGGGAGCTGTTTTTT. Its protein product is CASSLSRTANTGELFF. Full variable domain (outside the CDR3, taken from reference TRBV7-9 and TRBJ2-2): DTGVSQNPRHKITKRGQNVTFRCDPISEHNRLYWYRQTLGQGPEFLTYFQNEAQLEKSRLLSDRFSAERPKGSFSTLEIQRTEQGDSAMYLCASSLSRTANTGELFFGEGSRLTVL.